This T cell receptor beta chain was captured by sequencing in a study of shared T cell receptors in the human thymus. The CDR3 runs 15 residues. The germline gives CDR1 SNHLY, CDR2 FYNNEI. With 0 bases removed from V and 8 bases from J, the gap between germline ends came to 13 bases. Produced via immunoSEQ multiplex PCR; TCRdb's table is partial and in-frame only. Of about 660,000 clones in the sample, roughly 86% were seen once. The same data also contributed to another study, on human thymus T cells. This second study says: The sample donors, healthy Finnish infants, were having corrective surgery for congenital heart defects. Thymus pieces cut out during corrective heart surgery were the tissue that was used. Seemingly biased V and J gene usage marked thymic and blood repertoires.

Specimen: thymocytes. The chain has TRBV2 and TRBJ1-4, with unresolved D. The receptor's source is a boy under three years old with a congenital heart defect. The CDR3 DNA reads as TGTGCCAGCAGTGAAGCGCGAAGGTGGGCCGAAAAACTGTTTTTT. Translated, it gives CASSEARRWAEKLFF.